The next 23 T cell receptor beta chains were all read from a single sample in a study of blood T cells in healthy people across ages (dated by TCRdb to about 2015). Library creation used 5' RACE. For sequencing, an Illumina HiSeq 2500 was employed. A second PCR of roughly 7 to 12 cycles was performed with a sample-barcoded 5' primer and a J-beta primer mix. The public sequencing data were trimmed at Q25 with fastp and processed into clonotypes with MiXCR by TCRdb, which kept only in-frame beta chains. One record per CDR3 amino acid sequence lists the most common genes and DNA. This sample has 1.5 million to 2 million distinct CDR3 sequences in its table, and 40% to 55% of those were observed once. In total, the top ten clones hold around 2.1% of the sample. The sequenced material came from blood. These TCRs come from a woman in her 40s in good health.

This chain uses TRBV7-3 with TRBJ2-7; D is tentatively TRBD1 or TRBD2 (5 bases each). The germline V and J ends were trimmed by 4 bases and 0 bases, with 13 bases remaining between them. This CDR3 is 15 amino acids long. Germline CDR1 and CDR2: SGHTA and FQGTGA. The DNA for the CDR3 is TGTGCCAGCAGCTCCGGGGCGGCAAGCTCCTACGAGCAGTACTTC. Translating it yields CASSSGAASSYEQYF. Complete variable domain (other parts from reference TRBV7-3 and TRBJ2-7): GAGVSQTPSNKVTEKGKYVELRCDPISGHTALYWYRQSLGQGPEFLIYFQGTGAADDSGLPNDRFFAVRPEGSVSTLKIQRTERGDSAVYLCASSSGAASSYEQYFGPGTRLTVT.

This clonotype was seen a few times. CDR3 in amino acids: CASRIHSTDTQYF. For the CDR3, the DNA is TGTGCCAGCAGGATACATAGCACAGATACGCAGTATTTT. V is TRBV12-3 or TRBV12-4 and J is TRBJ2-3; no firm D call. Trimming cost V 6 bases and J 0 bases, with 7 bases left between them. This CDR3 is 13 amino acids long.

The V call is TRBV20-1, the J call TRBJ1-5; D might be TRBD1 (6 bases). Trimming took 6 bases from V and 0 from J, leaving 15 bases between them. Germline V gene data show CDR1 as DFQATT and CDR2 as SNEGSKA (reference sequence). The CDR3 totals 15 residues. The CDR3: CSANRVGVSNQPQHF. CDR3 in DNA: TGCAGTGCCAACAGGGTAGGGGTTAGCAATCAGCCCCAGCATTTT.

This chain connects TRBV12-5 to TRBJ2-5; unclear D gene. Trimming shortened V by 2 bases and J by 5 bases, and 3 bases separated the two germline ends. Per the germline V gene, CDR1 is LGHNT and CDR2 is FRNRAP. The CDR3 totals 11 residues. In DNA, the CDR3 is TGTGCTAGTGGTTTGTCCGAGACCCAGTACTTC. Its protein is CASGLSETQYF.

This chain joins TRBV28 and TRBJ2-1, with 8 bases fitting TRBD1. This CDR3 is built from 14 residues. V lost 8 bases, J lost 6 bases, and 9 bases stayed unmatched. Germline V lookup: CDR1 MDHEN, CDR2 SYDVKM. The CDR3 region is CASWDTGGSNEQFF. Here the CDR3 DNA reads TGTGCCAGCTGGGATACAGGGGGTAGCAATGAGCAGTTCTTC.

The V and J genes are TRBV7-6 and TRBJ2-5; 7 bases fit TRBD2. The CDR3 covers 17 residues. Germline assignment: CDR1 SGHVS and CDR2 FNYEAQ. V gave up 4 bases and J gave up 2 bases; unmatched junction bases: 13. The CDR3 DNA is TGTGCCAGCAGCTCCCGACTAGCCCTCGGGGTACAAGAGACCCAGTACTTC. Its translation: CASSSRLALGVQETQYF.

The chain recombines TRBV5-1 with TRBJ2-5; TRBD2 agrees at 9 bases. The germline gives CDR1 SGHRS, CDR2 YFSETQ. This CDR3 is 15 amino acids long. V was pared by 3 bases and J by 4 bases, with 7 bases of the junction left unmatched. CDR3 DNA: TGCGCCAGCAGCTACCAAGCGGGGGGTGGAGAGACCCAGTACTTC. It codes for CASSYQAGGGETQYF.

The chain has TRBV12-3 or TRBV12-4 and TRBJ2-1; 10 nucleotides align to TRBD1. V dropped 8 bases and J dropped 7; count of bases not matched to a gene: 11. This CDR3 region has 15 residues. As DNA, the CDR3 is TGTGCCAGCTCTCATGCCGGGACAGGGGAAAATGAGCAGTTCTTC. Its protein product is CASSHAGTGENEQFF.

The chain couples TRBV15 to TRBJ1-1, with D perhaps TRBD1 (5 bases). The CDR3 has 15 amino acids. Trimming removed 5 bases at V and 4 bases at J, with 17 bases between. Germline V CDR1 and CDR2: LNHNV, YYDKDF (reference sequence). The CDR3 here is CATSRVRAMATEAFF. CDR3 nucleotide sequence: TGTGCCACCAGCCGCGTCAGGGCGATGGCCACTGAAGCTTTCTTT. Complete variable domain (other parts from reference TRBV15 and TRBJ1-1): DAMVIQNPRYQVTQFGKPVTLSCSQTLNHNVMYWYQQKSSQAPKLLFHYYDKDFNNEADTPDNFQSRRPNTSFCFLDIRSPGLGDTAMYLCATSRVRAMATEAFFGQGTRLTVV.

This clonotype was seen only once. The chain has TRBV14 and TRBJ2-1; D is unresolved. V gave up 0 bases and J gave up 9 bases, with 9 bases separating them. There are 13 residues in the CDR3. The germline V gene has CDR1 SGHDN and CDR2 FVKESK. Here the CDR3 DNA reads TGTGCCAGCAGCCAAGAGAAATACGGTGAGCAGTTCTTC. Its translation: CASSQEKYGEQFF.

The gene calls are TRBV6-2 or TRBV6-3 and TRBJ2-1; D is perhaps TRBD2 (5 bases). Trimming cost V 6 bases and J 0 bases, with 12 bases left between them. From germline, CDR1 is MNHEY and CDR2 SVGEGT. The CDR3 contains 15 residues. CDR3 coding DNA: TGTGCCAGCAGCCCATGGGCGGGCTCCTACAATGAGCAGTTCTTC. Protein product: CASSPWAGSYNEQFF.

In this sample, this clonotype turned up once. V usage is TRBV6-1 and J usage is TRBJ2-7; possibly TRBD1 for D (6 bases). CDR1 and CDR2 (germline): MNHNS, SASEGT. The V and J ends lost 9 bases and 0 bases respectively, with 18 bases between them. The CDR3 sequence is 15 residues long. The CDR3 here is CASRQATTISYEQYF. In nucleotides, the CDR3 is TGTGCCAGTCGACAGGCGACAACCATCTCCTACGAGCAGTACTTC.

The genes are TRBV7-9 and TRBJ1-5; the D gene is possibly TRBD1 (6 bases). The V gene's germline CDR1 is SEHNR and CDR2 FQNEAQ (reference sequence). The CDR3 has 15 residues. V gave up 5 bases and J gave up 7 bases, with 18 bases separating them. This CDR3 is CASSRLRGWIQPQHF. The DNA of the CDR3 is TGTGCCAGCAGCCGTCTGAGGGGGTGGATACAGCCCCAGCATTTT. The variable domain in full, with the rest retrieved from reference TRBV7-9 and TRBJ1-5, is DTGVSQNPRHKITKRGQNVTFRCDPISEHNRLYWYRQTLGQGPEFLTYFQNEAQLEKSRLLSDRFSAERPKGSFSTLEIQRTEQGDSAMYLCASSRLRGWIQPQHFGDGTRLSIL.

The chain links TRBV11-1 to TRBJ2-7, with D unclear. Per germline, CDR1 SGHAT and CDR2 FQDESV (reference sequence). Trimming took off 5 bases at V and 1 base at J, with 12 bases between the two ends. The CDR3 extends over 14 amino acids. The CDR3 DNA is TGTGCCAGCAGCCCCCAGGTAGATTCCTACGAGCAGTACTTC. This encodes CASSPQVDSYEQYF.

The rearrangement links TRBV4-3 to TRBJ1-2; D uncertain. From germline, CDR1 is LGHNA and CDR2 YSLEER. The CDR3 runs 13 residues. The V and J ends lost 0 bases and 3 bases respectively, with 5 bases between them. CDR3 nucleotides: TGCGCCAGCAGCCAAGAAATAGACTATGGCTACACCTTC. It translates to CASSQEIDYGYTF.

V and J are TRBV11-3 and TRBJ1-1; D is unresolved. Germline V gene lookup returns CDR1 SGHNT and CDR2 YENEEA. The CDR3 runs 13 residues. The V end was cut by 1 base, the J end by 10 bases, with 13 bases between. The CDR3 sequence: CASSLATSTTAFF. The CDR3 coding sequence is TGTGCCAGCAGCTTAGCTACCTCTACGACAGCTTTCTTT.

A single count supports this clonotype. V usage is TRBV28 and J usage is TRBJ2-7; 9 bases agree with TRBD2. V shed 4 bases and J 2 bases; nucleotides not matched to a gene: 6. The CDR3 sequence is 15 residues long. The V gene's germline CDR1 is MDHEN and CDR2 SYDVKM. For the CDR3, the DNA is TGTGCCAGCAGTTCTATAGCGGGGGATACCTACGAGCAGTACTTC. This sequence encodes CASSSIAGDTYEQYF.

This clonotype was detected only a few times. The chain links TRBV20-1 to TRBJ1-6, with 8 bases that match TRBD1. The CDR3 is made up of 14 amino acids. Germline CDR1 is DFQATT and CDR2 is SNEGSKA (reference sequence). The ends lost 5 bases at V and 8 bases at J; junction bases unmatched: 8. The DNA for the CDR3 is TGCAGTGCTCCCGGACAGGGTGGCTATTCACCCCTCCACTTT. Protein product: CSAPGQGGYSPLHF.

The rearrangement uses TRBV5-1 and TRBJ2-7; tentative D call: TRBD1 (5 bases). Trimming took 4 bases from V and 6 from J, leaving 14 bases between them. The CDR3 runs 13 residues. Germline V gives CDR1 SGHRS, CDR2 YFSETQ. CDR3 sequence reads: CASSQGSFGEQYF. The CDR3 nucleotides are TGCGCCAGCAGCCAGGGCTCTTTTGGCGAGCAGTACTTC.

CDR3 residues: CASSQGRTTSPSTDTQYF. CDR3 DNA: TGTGCCAGCAGCCAAGGTCGGACTACCTCACCTAGCACAGATACGCAGTATTTT. The V call is TRBV3-1, the J call TRBJ2-3; D perhaps matches TRBD2 (6 bases). The germline gives CDR1 LGHDT, CDR2 YNNKEL (reference sequence). The CDR3 extends over 18 amino acids. With 1 base removed from V and 0 bases from J, the gap between germline ends came to 17 bases.

This clonotype was picked up a small number of times. V is TRBV9 and J is TRBJ2-3, with a weak D call TRBD1 (6 bases). The CDR3 totals 15 residues. Trimming shortened V by 4 bases and J by 6 bases, and 18 bases separated the two germline ends. Per the germline V gene, CDR1 is SGDLS and CDR2 is YYNGEE. The CDR3 loop is CASSPRTEYWDTQYF. The CDR3, as DNA: TGTGCCAGCAGCCCCAGGACAGAGTATTGGGATACGCAGTATTTT.

This clonotype was seen more than once but under ten times. The chain has TRBV5-5 and TRBJ2-5; maybe TRBD1 (6 bases). V shed 3 bases and J shed 6 bases, with 12 bases lying between them. Germline CDR1 is SGHKS and CDR2 is YYEKEE (reference sequence). The CDR3 runs to 13 residues. DNA for the CDR3: TGTGCCAGCAGCTCGACAGGACCCCAGACCCAGTACTTC. It encodes CASSSTGPQTQYF.

This clonotype occurred a few times. The genes are TRBV20-1 and TRBJ1-1; TRBD1 is a possible D gene (6 bases). The V and J ends lost 1 base and 8 bases respectively, with 14 bases between them. Germline assignment: CDR1 DFQATT and CDR2 SNEGSKA (reference sequence). The CDR3 is 13 residues long. The CDR3 region is CSARVTTGVEAFF. Here the CDR3 DNA reads TGCAGTGCTAGAGTCACGACAGGAGTGGAAGCTTTCTTT.